One sample yielded the 9 T cell receptor beta chains listed below, sequenced in a study of T cell changes during pregnancy in multiple sclerosis. TCRdb keeps only in-frame clones here, not all; method: immunoSEQ multiplex PCR. This repertoire shows 50,000 to 55,000 clones, roughly 91% found once; its top ten account for about 0.5%. The sample in question was CD4+ T cells from peripheral blood mononuclear cells, obtained in the third trimester of pregnancy. The receptors stem from a female donor with multiple sclerosis, enrolled in a pregnancy study.

The chain links TRBV5-1 to TRBJ2-3, with D perhaps matching TRBD1 (6 bases). This CDR3 spans 15 amino acids. Trimming took off 4 bases at V and 6 bases at J, with 18 bases between the two ends. CDR1 and CDR2 from the germline V gene are SGHRS and YFSETQ. CDR3 in DNA: TGCGCCAGCAGCGTCCCTAAGGACAGTGCCGATACGCAGTATTTT. Amino acids: CASSVPKDSADTQYF.

The chain links TRBV5-1 to TRBJ2-5; TRBD1 aligns across 7 bases. Germline values: CDR1 SGHRS, CDR2 YFSETQ. V was clipped by 5 bases and J by 1 base; unmatched bases: 2. The length of the CDR3 is 13 residues. The CDR3 region is CASSGDSQETQYF. DNA for the CDR3: TGCGCCAGCAGTGGGGACAGCCAAGAGACCCAGTACTTC.

The chain recombines TRBV5-1 with TRBJ2-7, with D possibly matching TRBD2 (5 bases). V lost 7 bases and J lost 4, with 15 bases in between. This CDR3 region has 13 residues. CDR1 and CDR2 (germline): SGHRS, YFSETQ. In DNA form, the CDR3 reads TGCGCCAGCGGCCTGGACTGGTATTACGAGCAGTACTTC. Its translation is CASGLDWYYEQYF.

The gene calls are TRBV6-1 and TRBJ2-7, with no clear D. This CDR3 has 11 residues. Per germline, CDR1 MNHNS and CDR2 SASEGT. V was cut by 5 bases and J by 4 bases, with 6 bases left in between. CDR3 in amino acids: CASSPQYEQYF. CDR3 coding DNA: TGTGCCAGCAGTCCTCAGTACGAGCAGTACTTC.

CDR3: CASRRAGGRLTQYF. In DNA form, the CDR3 reads TGTGCCAGCAGACGAGCGGGGGGGCGGTTAACCCAGTACTTC. The chain links TRBV11-2 to TRBJ2-5, with 10 nucleotides matching TRBD2. CDR1 and CDR2 (germline): SGHAT, FQNNGV. V trimming: 6 bases; J trimming: 8 bases; junction bases outside the gene matches: 9. This CDR3 comprises 14 residues.

V and J are TRBV6-1 and TRBJ2-6; D is undetermined. Trimming shortened V by 1 base and J by 2 bases, and 6 bases separated the two germline ends. Germline CDR1 is MNHNS and CDR2 is SASEGT. This CDR3 contains 15 residues. The CDR3 nucleotides read TGTGCCAGCAGTGAAGGCTCAGCTGGGGCCAACGTCCTGACTTTC. Translation: CASSEGSAGANVLTF.

The chain links TRBV2 to TRBJ1-1; perhaps TRBD1 as D (5 bases). This CDR3 is 13 amino acids long. Germline CDR1 is SNHLY and CDR2 is FYNNEI. V was clipped by 6 bases and J by 2 bases, with 10 bases between them. CDR3 in amino acids: CASRNDRNTEAFF. CDR3 DNA: TGTGCCAGCAGGAACGACAGAAACACTGAAGCTTTCTTT.

The V and J genes are TRBV18 and TRBJ2-2; the D gene is possibly TRBD2 (5 bases). CDR3 length: 16 residues. V was cut by 0 bases and J by 1 base, with 9 bases left in between. CDR1 is KGHSH and CDR2 is LQKENI in the germline V gene. The CDR3 loop is CASSPPSGVNTGELFF. CDR3 DNA sequence: TGTGCCAGCTCACCACCGTCCGGGGTGAACACCGGGGAGCTGTTTTTT.

The genes are TRBV7-3 and TRBJ1-2, with D possibly TRBD1 on 6 matching bases. The CDR3 runs 13 residues. V was trimmed by 4 bases and J by 8 bases, leaving 14 bases between them. Germline assignment: CDR1 SGHTA and CDR2 FQGTGA. The CDR3 is CASSSNRAEGYTF. The CDR3 DNA follows: TGTGCCAGCAGCTCTAACAGGGCCGAGGGCTACACCTTC.